A single sample is the source of the 21 T cell receptor beta chains below, sequenced in a study of T cells in Graves' hyperthyroidism and ophthalmopathy (dated by TCRdb to the late 2010s). The library was prepared using multiplex PCR. The instrument was an Illumina HiSeq 2000. TCR beta CDR3 regions were amplified from RNA transcripts. For the first round of RT-PCR on the TCR CDR3, the HTBI primer set was used together with the Qiagen OneStep RT-PCR kit. TCRdb reanalyzed the raw reads on its own, using fastp at Q25 for trimming and MiXCR for clone calling, and kept in-frame beta chains. Duplicate CDR3 protein sequences are folded into a single record with the most common DNA and genes. This sample comprises 350,000 or so distinct CDR3 sequences, approximately 18% of them detected only once. 30% to 35% of the sample goes to the ten largest clones. Sequencing was carried out using blood. The receptors shown here come from a woman in her 30s with Graves' hyperthyroidism that later progressed to Graves' ophthalmopathy.

V usage is TRBV28 and J usage is TRBJ1-3; 7 bases are shared with TRBD1. The CDR3 is 17 amino acids. V lost 2 bases and J lost 1; bases outside the gene matches: 8. Per the germline V gene, CDR1 is MDHEN and CDR2 is SYDVKM. CDR3 amino acids: CASSLRGQSPSGNTIYF. Written as DNA, the CDR3 is TGTGCCAGCAGTTTAAGGGGACAGTCGCCGTCTGGAAACACCATATATTTT.

This clonotype was observed many times. The CDR3: CASSYSIGGGGGYTF. The CDR3 region has the DNA TGTGCCAGCAGTTACTCAATAGGGGGCGGCGGTGGCTACACCTTC. The J gene is TRBJ1-2, the V gene TRBV6-5; 7 nucleotides agree with TRBD1. Germline V lookup: CDR1 MNHEY, CDR2 SVGAGI. V shed 0 bases and J 7 bases; nucleotides not matched to a gene: 8. There are 15 residues in the CDR3.

This clonotype came up a few times. This chain connects TRBV20-1 to TRBJ2-1; 7 bases line up with TRBD2. J lost 15 bases, V lost 6 bases, and 20 bases had no gene match. The CDR3 contains 14 residues. The V gene's germline CDR1 is DFQATT and CDR2 SNEGSKA (reference sequence). The CDR3 here is CSARPGWRERIPFF. CDR3 coding DNA: TGCAGTGCCCGCCCGGGGTGGCGGGAGAGAATCCCGTTCTTC.

This clonotype was found many times. J is TRBJ2-3 and V is TRBV6-4; 10 nucleotides match TRBD2. Losses at the gene ends were 4 bases for V and 2 bases for J; bases not matched to a gene: 3. This CDR3 is built from 15 residues. CDR1 is MRHNA, CDR2 SNTAGT, per germline. As DNA, the CDR3 is TGTGCCAGCAGTGCCGGGACTAGCGACACAGATACGCAGTATTTT. Amino acids: CASSAGTSDTDTQYF.

Many counts were recorded for this clonotype. The V and J genes are TRBV6-1 and TRBJ2-7, with D tentatively TRBD1 or TRBD2 (6 bases each). Per the germline V gene, CDR1 is MNHNS and CDR2 is SASEGT. This CDR3 contains 15 residues. Between the trimmed V and J ends, which lost 2 bases and 2 bases, there was a span of 13 bases. The CDR3 region is CASSEWRGVPYEQYF. CDR3 DNA sequence: TGTGCCAGCAGTGAATGGAGGGGGGTCCCCTACGAGCAGTACTTC.

This clonotype was recorded many times. The V call is TRBV12-3 or TRBV12-4, the J call TRBJ2-3; tentative D call: TRBD1 (5 bases). V was clipped by 4 bases and J by 1 base, with 12 bases between them. The length of the CDR3 is 15 residues. The CDR3 DNA reads TGTGCCAGCAGTTCCTCGGACACCCGCACAGATACGCAGTATTTT. Amino acids: CASSSSDTRTDTQYF.

V and J are TRBV29-1 and TRBJ2-2; 7 nucleotides line up with TRBD2. The trim removed 1 base at V and 6 bases at J, leaving 5 bases unmatched. The germline V gene encodes CDR1 SQVTM and CDR2 ANQGSEA. The CDR3 has 14 amino acids. CDR3 in DNA: TGCAGCGTTGAAGGCGGGGGAGGGGCCGGGGAGCTGTTTTTT. As protein: CSVEGGGGAGELFF.

Details on this clonotype: A much larger clone differs from this one at a single base, so this may be a read error. V gene TRBV12-3 or TRBV12-4 combines with J gene TRBJ1-5; possible D gene TRBD1, 6 bases. The CDR3 is 14 amino acids. The CDR3 loop is CVSRWGGASQPQHF. In DNA form, the CDR3 reads TGTGTCAGCAGATGGGGGGGGGCTAGTCAGCCCCAGCATTTT.

The V and J genes are TRBV3-1 and TRBJ2-2, with 11 nucleotides matching TRBD2. Per germline, CDR1 LGHDT and CDR2 YNNKEL (reference sequence). This CDR3 spans 14 amino acids. Trimming cost V 5 bases and J 6 bases; bases outside gene matches: 2. CDR3 nucleotides: TGTGCCAGCAGCGTAGCGGGGGGGCCCGGGGAGCTGTTTTTT. Translating it yields CASSVAGGPGELFF.

This clonotype was seen a few times. For the CDR3, the DNA is TGCAGTGCTAGAGAAGCGGGAGTTTCCTACGAGCAGTACTTC. Translated: CSAREAGVSYEQYF. The chain uses TRBV20-1 and TRBJ2-7; 8 positions agree with TRBD2. Germline V gene sequence: CDR1 DFQATT, CDR2 SNEGSKA (reference sequence). V lost 0 bases to trimming and J lost 1 base; unmatched junction nucleotides: 2. The CDR3 is 14 amino acids.

Regarding this clonotype: A much larger clone differs by one base, so this may be a read error. The chain links TRBV4-1 to TRBJ1-1, with D unresolved. Germline V gene lookup returns CDR1 MGHRA and CDR2 YSYEKL. The CDR3 covers 13 residues. The CDR3 region is CASSDDVNTEACF. CDR3 DNA: TGCGCCAGCAGCGACGATGTAAACACTGAAGCTTGCTTT.

Ten or more counts support this clonotype. V and J are TRBV28 and TRBJ2-5; 12 bases fit TRBD2. Germline assignment: CDR1 MDHEN and CDR2 SYDVKM. With 5 bases clipped from V and 5 bases from J, the junction kept 15 bases outside the gene matches. This CDR3 is built from 18 residues. The CDR3 protein is CASSPGLAGRIGRETQYF. As DNA, the CDR3 is TGTGCCAGCAGTCCAGGACTAGCGGGACGAATCGGGCGGGAGACCCAGTACTTC.

This clonotype has a count of ten or more. The chain joins TRBV11-2 to TRBJ1-2; D unclear. Germline V gene data show CDR1 as SGHAT and CDR2 as FQNNGV. V shed 1 base and J shed 2 bases, with 2 bases lying between them. The CDR3 totals 12 residues. The CDR3 here is CASSLGNYGYTF. The DNA for the CDR3 is TGTGCCAGCAGCTTAGGCAACTATGGCTACACCTTC.

This clonotype was detected once. V is TRBV2 and J is TRBJ1-5, with 9 bases aligning to TRBD1. The ends lost 6 bases at V and 0 bases at J; junction bases unmatched: 9. This CDR3 has 17 amino acids. Germline V lookup: CDR1 SNHLY, CDR2 FYNNEI. This CDR3 is CASRPGQGPFSNQPQHF. The DNA of the CDR3 is TGTGCCAGCAGACCGGGACAGGGACCCTTTAGCAATCAGCCCCAGCATTTT.

This clonotype was picked up many times. The chain recombines TRBV12-3 or TRBV12-4 with TRBJ1-2; D gene ambiguous. Trimming cost V 5 bases and J 0 bases, with 13 bases left between them. The CDR3 extends over 15 amino acids. CDR3 nucleotide sequence: TGTGCCAGCAGTAAGCGGGCCGTAGCTAACTATGGCTACACCTTC. It encodes CASSKRAVANYGYTF.

As for this clonotype: A much larger clone differs by one base, so this may be a read error. This chain links TRBV2 with TRBJ2-1, with D unresolved. Per germline, CDR1 SNHLY and CDR2 FYNNEI. The CDR3 covers 14 residues. Trimming pared 7 bases from V and 1 base from J, leaving 11 bases between. In DNA form, the CDR3 reads TGTGCCAGCACCTTGATGGGATCCTACAATGAGCAGTTCTTC. Amino acid sequence: CASTLMGSYNEQFF.

This clonotype was observed a handful of times. The rearrangement uses TRBV6-1 and TRBJ1-5; D might be TRBD1 (5 bases). CDR3 size: 12 residues. The V end lost 7 bases, the J end lost 7 bases, and 11 bases lay between the germline ends. Germline CDR1 and CDR2: MNHNS and SASEGT. The CDR3 sequence is CASNPGHQPQHF. The CDR3 DNA reads TGTGCCAGCAACCCAGGGCACCAGCCCCAGCATTTT.

At least ten counts were recorded for this clonotype. J is TRBJ2-7 and V is TRBV5-1, with D maybe TRBD2 (6 bases). CDR1 is SGHRS and CDR2 is YFSETQ in the germline V gene. The CDR3 runs 15 residues. Trimming took 0 bases from V and 2 from J, leaving 12 bases between them. CDR3 in amino acids: CASSLGPSAAYEQYF. CDR3 coding DNA: TGCGCCAGCAGCTTGGGTCCTAGCGCCGCCTACGAGCAGTACTTC.

This clonotype was detected only a few times. The chain recombines TRBV9 with TRBJ2-2, with a weak D call TRBD2 (6 bases). In germline, CDR1 is SGDLS, CDR2 YYNGEE. The CDR3 has 14 residues. V lost 6 bases to trimming and J lost 2 bases, with 11 bases between them. The CDR3 DNA reads as TGTGCCAGCACCGGGGGAGTCAACACCGGGGAGCTGTTTTTT. As protein: CASTGGVNTGELFF.

This clonotype was counted ten times or more. This chain joins TRBV6-1 and TRBJ1-2, with D maybe TRBD1 (5 bases). CDR3 length: 18 residues. Trimming cost V 2 bases and J 0 bases, with 19 bases left between them. The germline V gene has CDR1 MNHNS and CDR2 SASEGT. Here the CDR3 DNA reads TGTGCCAGCAGTGAAAAAATCTCCGGGACGACACCTAACTATGGCTACACCTTC. It codes for CASSEKISGTTPNYGYTF.

This clonotype has at least ten counts. This chain connects TRBV18 to TRBJ2-3; 9 bases fit TRBD2. From germline, CDR1 is KGHSH and CDR2 LQKENI. The CDR3 sequence is 17 residues long. After removal of 0 bases from V and 2 bases from J, the junction contained 6 bases not matched to a gene. CDR3 sequence reads: CASSPPPSGKFTDTQYF. As DNA, the CDR3 is TGTGCCAGCTCACCACCCCCTAGCGGGAAGTTCACAGATACGCAGTATTTT.